This paragraph covers one TCR beta chain sequence. Its antigen is undetermined. The record originates from a study of shared clonotypes between healthy human individuals. General study results and limits: The represented genetic and exposure-history diversity was limited by the small number of donors.

Produced via immunoSEQ multiplex PCR; TCRdb's table is partial and in-frame only. The data show 100,000 or so clones, around 65% seen once. This TCR came from a woman in her twenties or thirties in good health. The sample comprised memory CD8+ T cells sorted from blood. As to subset: CD45RO+ cells pooled with CCR7-negative TemRA cells.

The CDR3, as DNA: TGTGCCTCCAAACCTAGCGGATCCTACGAGCAGTACTTC. It translates to CASKPSGSYEQYF. The chain is built from TRBV28 and TRBJ2-7, with TRBD2 matching 7 bases. The CDR3 covers 13 residues. With V trimmed by 11 bases and J by 1 base, 8 bases remained unmatched. Per germline, CDR1 MDHEN and CDR2 SYDVKM.